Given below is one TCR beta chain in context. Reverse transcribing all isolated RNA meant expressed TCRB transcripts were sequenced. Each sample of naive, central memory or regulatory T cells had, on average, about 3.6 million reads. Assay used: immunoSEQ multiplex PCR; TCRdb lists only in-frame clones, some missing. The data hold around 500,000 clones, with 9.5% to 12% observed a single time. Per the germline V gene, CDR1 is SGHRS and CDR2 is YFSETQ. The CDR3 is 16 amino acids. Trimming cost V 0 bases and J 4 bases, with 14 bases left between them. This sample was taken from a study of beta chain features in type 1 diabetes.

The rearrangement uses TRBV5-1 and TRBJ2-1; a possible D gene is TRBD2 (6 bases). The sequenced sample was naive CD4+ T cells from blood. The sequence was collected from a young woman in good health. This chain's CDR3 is CASSLVAGGGYNEQFF. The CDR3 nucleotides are TGCGCCAGCAGCTTGGTTGCGGGTGGAGGGTACAATGAGCAGTTCTTC.